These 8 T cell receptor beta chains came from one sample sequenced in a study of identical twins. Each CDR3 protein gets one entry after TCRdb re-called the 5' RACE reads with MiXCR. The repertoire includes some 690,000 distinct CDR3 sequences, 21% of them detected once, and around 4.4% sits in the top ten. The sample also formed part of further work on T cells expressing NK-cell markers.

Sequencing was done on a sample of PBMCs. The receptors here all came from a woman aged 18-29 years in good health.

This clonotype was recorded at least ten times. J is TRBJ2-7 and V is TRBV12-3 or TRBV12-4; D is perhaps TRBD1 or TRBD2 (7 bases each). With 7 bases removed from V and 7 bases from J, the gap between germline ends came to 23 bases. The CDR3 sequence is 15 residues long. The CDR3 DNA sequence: TGTGCCAGCACCCAGGGGGGGCTCCGTGTCGGTGAGCAGTACTTC. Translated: CASTQGGLRVGEQYF.

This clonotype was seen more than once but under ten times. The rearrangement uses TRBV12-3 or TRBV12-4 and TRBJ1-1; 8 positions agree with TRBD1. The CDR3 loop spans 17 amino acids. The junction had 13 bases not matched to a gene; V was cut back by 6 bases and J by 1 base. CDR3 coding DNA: TGTGCCAGCAGAGTGGACAGGGTGGGGATACGGAACACTGAAGCTTTCTTT. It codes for CASRVDRVGIRNTEAFF.

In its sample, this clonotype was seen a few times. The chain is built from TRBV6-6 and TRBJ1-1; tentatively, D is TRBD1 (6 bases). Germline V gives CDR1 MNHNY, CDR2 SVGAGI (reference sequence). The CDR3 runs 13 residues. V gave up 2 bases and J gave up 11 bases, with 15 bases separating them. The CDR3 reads CASSYREGDNAFF. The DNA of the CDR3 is TGTGCCAGCAGTTACCGGGAGGGGGACAACGCTTTCTTT.

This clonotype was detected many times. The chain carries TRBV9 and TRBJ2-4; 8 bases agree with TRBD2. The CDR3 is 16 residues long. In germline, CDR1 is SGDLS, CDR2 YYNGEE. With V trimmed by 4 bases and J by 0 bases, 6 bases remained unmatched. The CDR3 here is CASSPRLARAKNIQYF. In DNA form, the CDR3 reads TGTGCCAGCAGCCCTCGACTAGCGAGAGCCAAAAACATTCAGTACTTC. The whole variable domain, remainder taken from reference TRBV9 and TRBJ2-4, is DSGVTQTPKHLITATGQRVTLRCSPRSGDLSVYWYQQSLDQGLQFLIQYYNGEERAKGNILERFSAQQFPDLHSELNLSSLELGDSALYFCASSPRLARAKNIQYFGAGTRLSVL.

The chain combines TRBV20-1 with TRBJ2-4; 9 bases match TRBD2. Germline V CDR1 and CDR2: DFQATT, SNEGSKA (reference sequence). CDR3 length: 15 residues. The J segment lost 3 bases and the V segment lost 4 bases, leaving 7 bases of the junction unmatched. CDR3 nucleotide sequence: TGCAGTGCTACCCTAGCGGGGATGGGCAAAAACATTCAGTACTTC. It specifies CSATLAGMGKNIQYF.

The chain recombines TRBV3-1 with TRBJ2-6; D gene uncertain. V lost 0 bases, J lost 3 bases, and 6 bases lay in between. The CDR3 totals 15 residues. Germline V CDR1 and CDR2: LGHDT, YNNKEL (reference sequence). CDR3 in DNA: TGTGCCAGCAGCCAAGAGGCCGTTGGGGCCAACGTCCTGACTTTC. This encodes CASSQEAVGANVLTF.

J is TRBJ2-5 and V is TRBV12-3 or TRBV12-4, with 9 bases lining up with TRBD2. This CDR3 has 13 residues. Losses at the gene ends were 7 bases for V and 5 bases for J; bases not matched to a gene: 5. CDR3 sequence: CASTGLAWETQYF. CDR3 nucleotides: TGTGCCAGCACTGGACTAGCGTGGGAGACCCAGTACTTC.

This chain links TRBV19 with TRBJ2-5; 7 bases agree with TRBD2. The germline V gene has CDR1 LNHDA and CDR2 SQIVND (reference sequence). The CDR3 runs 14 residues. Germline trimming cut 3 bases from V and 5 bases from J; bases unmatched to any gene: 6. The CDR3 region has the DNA TGTGCCAGTAGTATCAGACTAGCCGGGGAGACCCAGTACTTC. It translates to CASSIRLAGETQYF.